The clone carrying this T cell receptor (beta chain) was counted once. Its antigen is undetermined. TCRdb's copy holds only in-frame clones and misses some; the assay was immunoSEQ multiplex PCR. The sample lists about 170,000 clones; over 85% were seen once. This entry comes from a study of T cell responses to AZD1222 COVID-19 vaccine. The study's findings and limits: Just six AZD1222 recipients were seropositive at baseline. Vaccination with two AZD1222 doses was followed by a rise in Spike-specific TCR breadth and depth. The sample set comprised mostly white British donors with more females, and clonal diversity was possibly underestimated. Spike-wide coverage was observed for vaccine-associated CD4 TCRs, with dominant responses at 160-218 and 743-854.

Germline CDR1 KGHSH, CDR2 LQKENI. CDR3 length equals 15 residues. The V and J ends lost 3 bases and 3 bases respectively, with 12 bases between them. Sequencing used peripheral blood, obtained on day 0 of AZD1222 vaccination. The chain joins TRBV18 to TRBJ1-5; TRBD1 might be the D (6 bases). The clonotype was recovered from an adult in good health. In nucleotides, the CDR3 is TGTGCCAGCTCACCTACAACAGGGTTCAATCAGCCCCAGCATTTT. Translated, it gives CASSPTTGFNQPQHF.